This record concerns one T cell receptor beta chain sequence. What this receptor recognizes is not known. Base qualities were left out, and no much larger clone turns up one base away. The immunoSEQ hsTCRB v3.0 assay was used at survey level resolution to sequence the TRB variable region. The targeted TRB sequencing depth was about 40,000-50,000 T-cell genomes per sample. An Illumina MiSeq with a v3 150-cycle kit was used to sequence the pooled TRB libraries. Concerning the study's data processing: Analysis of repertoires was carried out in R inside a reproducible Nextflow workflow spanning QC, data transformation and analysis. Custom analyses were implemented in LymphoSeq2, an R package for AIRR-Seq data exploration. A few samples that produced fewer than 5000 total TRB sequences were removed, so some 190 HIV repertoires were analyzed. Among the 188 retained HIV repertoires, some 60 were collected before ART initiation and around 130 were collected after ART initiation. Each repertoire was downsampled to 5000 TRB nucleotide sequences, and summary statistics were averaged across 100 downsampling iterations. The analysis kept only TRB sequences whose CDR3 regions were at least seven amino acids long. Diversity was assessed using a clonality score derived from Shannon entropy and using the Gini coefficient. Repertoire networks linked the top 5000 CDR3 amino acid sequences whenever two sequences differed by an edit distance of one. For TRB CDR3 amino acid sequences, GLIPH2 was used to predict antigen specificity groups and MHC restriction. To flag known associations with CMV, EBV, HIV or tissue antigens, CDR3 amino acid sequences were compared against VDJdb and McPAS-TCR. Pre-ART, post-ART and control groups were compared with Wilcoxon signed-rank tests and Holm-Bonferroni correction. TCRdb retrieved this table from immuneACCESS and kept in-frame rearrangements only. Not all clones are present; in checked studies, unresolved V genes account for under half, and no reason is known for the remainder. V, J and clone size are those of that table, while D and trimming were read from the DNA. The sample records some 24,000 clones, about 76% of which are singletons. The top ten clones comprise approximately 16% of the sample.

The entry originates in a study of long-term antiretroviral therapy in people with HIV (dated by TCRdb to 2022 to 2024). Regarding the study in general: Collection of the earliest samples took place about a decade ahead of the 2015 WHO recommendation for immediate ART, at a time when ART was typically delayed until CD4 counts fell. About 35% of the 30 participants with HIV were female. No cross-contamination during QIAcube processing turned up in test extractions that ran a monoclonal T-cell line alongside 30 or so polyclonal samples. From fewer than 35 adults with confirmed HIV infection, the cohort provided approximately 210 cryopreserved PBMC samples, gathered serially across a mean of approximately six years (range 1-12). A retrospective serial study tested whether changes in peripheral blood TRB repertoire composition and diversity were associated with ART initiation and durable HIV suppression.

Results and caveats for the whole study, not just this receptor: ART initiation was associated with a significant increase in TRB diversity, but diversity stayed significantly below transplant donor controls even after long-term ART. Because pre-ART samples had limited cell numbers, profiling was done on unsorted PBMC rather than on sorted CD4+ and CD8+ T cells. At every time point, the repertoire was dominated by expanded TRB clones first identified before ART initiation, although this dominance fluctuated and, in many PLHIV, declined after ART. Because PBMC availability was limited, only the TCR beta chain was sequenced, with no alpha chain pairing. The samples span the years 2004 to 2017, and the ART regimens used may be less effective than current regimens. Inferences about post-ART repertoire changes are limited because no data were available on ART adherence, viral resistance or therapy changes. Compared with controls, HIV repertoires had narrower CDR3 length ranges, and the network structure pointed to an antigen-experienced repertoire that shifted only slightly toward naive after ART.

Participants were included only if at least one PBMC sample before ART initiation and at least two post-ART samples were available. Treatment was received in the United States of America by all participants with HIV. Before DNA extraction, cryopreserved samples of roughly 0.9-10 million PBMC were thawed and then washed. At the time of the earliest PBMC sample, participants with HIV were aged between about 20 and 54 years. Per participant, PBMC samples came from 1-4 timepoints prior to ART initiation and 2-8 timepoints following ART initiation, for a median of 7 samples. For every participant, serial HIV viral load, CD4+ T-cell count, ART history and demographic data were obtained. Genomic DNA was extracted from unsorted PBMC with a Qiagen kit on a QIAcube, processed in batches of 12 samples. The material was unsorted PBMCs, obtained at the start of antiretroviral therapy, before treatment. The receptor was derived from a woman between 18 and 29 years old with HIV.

The CDR3 here reads CASSLTLNTEAFF. Read as DNA, the sequence is TGTGCCAGCAGCTTAACCTTGAACACTGAAGCTTTCTTT. Here the chain combines TRBV5-8 and TRBJ1-1; confidence is insufficient to name the D gene. V sheds 2 bases and J sheds 0 bases, leaving 5 bases between their ends. From cysteine to phenylalanine, the CDR3 is 13 amino acids long. The entry retains the CDR3 DNA only, 39 bases that are in frame from base 1. As encoded in the germline V gene, CDR1 is SGHTS while CDR2 is YDEGEE.